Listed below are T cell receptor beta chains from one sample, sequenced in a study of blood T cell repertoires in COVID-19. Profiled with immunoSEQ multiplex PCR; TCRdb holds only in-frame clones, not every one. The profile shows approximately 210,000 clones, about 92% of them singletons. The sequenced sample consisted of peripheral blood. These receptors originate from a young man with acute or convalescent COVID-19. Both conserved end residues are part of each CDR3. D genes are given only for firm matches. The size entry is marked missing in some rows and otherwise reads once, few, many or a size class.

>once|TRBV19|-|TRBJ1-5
CASIKRLGEINSNQPQHF
TGTGCCAGTATTAAGAGATTAGGGGAAATCAATAGCAATCAGCCCCAGCATTTT
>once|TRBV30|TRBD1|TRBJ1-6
CAWSLAGTGWSPLHF
TGTGCCTGGAGTCTGGCCGGGACAGGGTGGTCACCCCTCCACTTT
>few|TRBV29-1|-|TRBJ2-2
CSVGWGPGELFF
TGCAGCGTTGGATGGGGGCCCGGGGAGCTGTTTTTT
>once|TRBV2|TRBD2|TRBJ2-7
CASSPTSGEQYF
TGTGCCAGCAGCCCGACTAGCGGAGAGCAGTACTTC
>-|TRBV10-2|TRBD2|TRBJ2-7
CASRVLAGGDEQYF
TGCGCCAGCAGAGTACTAGCGGGAGGAGACGAGCAGTACTTC
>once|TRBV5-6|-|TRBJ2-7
CASSLTRVNEQYF
TGTGCCAGCAGCCTAACGAGGGTAAACGAGCAGTACTTC
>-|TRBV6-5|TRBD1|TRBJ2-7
CASSYFPRQGAGEQYF
TGTGCCAGCAGTTACTTTCCGAGACAGGGGGCCGGAGAGCAGTACTTC
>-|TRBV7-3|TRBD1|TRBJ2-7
CASSKQGLGEQYF
TGTGCCAGCAGCAAACAGGGGCTGGGGGAGCAGTACTTC
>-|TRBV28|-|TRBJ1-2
CASTLGYGYTF
TGTGCCAGCACCCTAGGATATGGCTACACCTTC
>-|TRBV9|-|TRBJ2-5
CASSARTANQETQYF
TGTGCCAGCAGCGCTCGGACAGCTAATCAAGAGACCCAGTACTTC
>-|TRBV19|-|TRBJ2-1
CASRRGSYNEQFF
TGTGCCAGTAGAAGGGGGTCCTACAATGAGCAGTTCTTC
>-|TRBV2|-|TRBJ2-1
CASKRGIGDEQFF
TGTGCCAGCAAACGGGGTATCGGGGATGAGCAGTTCTTC
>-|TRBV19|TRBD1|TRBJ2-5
CASSWDRTETQYF
TGTGCCAGTAGTTGGGACAGGACGGAGACCCAGTACTTC
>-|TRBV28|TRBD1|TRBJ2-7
CASSNPGQGLGEQYF
TGTGCCAGCAGTAACCCGGGACAGGGTCTCGGCGAGCAGTACTTC
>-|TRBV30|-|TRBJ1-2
CAWSVRGPYGYTF
TGTGCCTGGAGTGTGAGAGGGCCATATGGCTACACCTTC
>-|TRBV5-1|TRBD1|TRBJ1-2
CASSSYALGTEDYGYTF
TGCGCCAGCAGCTCTTATGCGTTAGGGACAGAGGACTATGGCTACACCTTC
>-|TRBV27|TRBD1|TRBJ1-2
CASSLLPGQGISYGYTF
TGTGCCAGCAGTCTCCTGCCCGGACAGGGGATAAGCTATGGCTACACCTTC
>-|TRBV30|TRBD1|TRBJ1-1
CAWAPGQGEAFF
TGTGCCTGGGCACCGGGACAGGGAGAAGCTTTCTTT
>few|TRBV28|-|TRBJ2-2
CASSSVDTGELFF
TGTGCCAGCAGTTCCGTCGACACCGGGGAGCTGTTTTTT
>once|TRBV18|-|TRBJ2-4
CASSPVDRNIQYF
TGTGCCAGCTCACCCGTGGACAGAAACATTCAGTACTTC
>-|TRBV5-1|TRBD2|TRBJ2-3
CASTLGTTRTDTQYF
TGCGCCAGCACCCTCGGGACTACCCGCACAGATACGCAGTATTTT
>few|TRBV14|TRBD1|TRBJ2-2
CASSPIGDSRLELFF
TGTGCCAGCAGCCCTATAGGGGACAGCAGGTTGGAGCTGTTTTTT
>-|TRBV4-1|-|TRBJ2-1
CASSQVSERSYRNEQFF
TGCGCCAGCAGCCAAGTGAGTGAGCGGAGCTACAGAAATGAGCAGTTCTTC
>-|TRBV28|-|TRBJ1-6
CASITRGSPLHF
TGTGCCAGCATAACAAGGGGTTCACCCCTCCACTTT
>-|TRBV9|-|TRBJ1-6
CASTNGLTPNIPLHF
TGTGCCAGCACCAATGGACTGACCCCTAATATCCCCCTCCACTTT
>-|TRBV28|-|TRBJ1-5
CASSPFGQPQHF
TGTGCCAGCAGTCCGTTCGGTCAGCCCCAGCATTTT
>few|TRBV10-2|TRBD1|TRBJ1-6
CASGGQTDNSPLHF
TGCGCCAGCGGGGGACAGACAGATAATTCACCCCTCCACTTT
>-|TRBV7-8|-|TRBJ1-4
CASSLERQAPGEKLFF
TGTGCCAGCAGCTTAGAGAGACAGGCCCCAGGGGAAAAACTGTTTTTT
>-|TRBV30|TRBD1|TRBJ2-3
CAWVPMDRVRDTQYF
TGTGCCTGGGTTCCCATGGACAGGGTACGGGATACGCAGTATTTT
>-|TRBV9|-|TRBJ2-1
CASSNPWGSQQFF
TGTGCCAGCAGCAACCCGTGGGGCTCGCAACAGTTCTTC
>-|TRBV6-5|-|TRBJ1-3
CASSVAGGTGNTIYF
TGTGCCAGCAGCGTAGCTGGAGGAACGGGAAACACCATATATTTT
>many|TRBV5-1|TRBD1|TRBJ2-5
CASSLDGTGEETQYF
TGCGCCAGCAGCTTGGACGGGACAGGGGAAGAGACCCAGTACTTC
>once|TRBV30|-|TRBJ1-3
CAWSLGAPTIYF
TGTGCCTGGAGTCTAGGGGCGCCCACCATATATTTT
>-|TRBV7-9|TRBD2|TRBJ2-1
CASSSWGLADNEQFF
TGTGCCAGCAGCTCTTGGGGACTAGCGGACAATGAGCAGTTCTTC
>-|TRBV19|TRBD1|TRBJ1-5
CASSQQGNQPQHF
TGTGCCAGCTCCCAACAGGGGAATCAGCCCCAGCATTTT
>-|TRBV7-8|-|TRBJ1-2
CASSPRMGQPDNYGYTF
TGTGCCAGCAGCCCTCGAATGGGCCAACCTGATAACTATGGCTACACCTTC
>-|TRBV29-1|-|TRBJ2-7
CSVETPGAYEQYF
TGCAGCGTTGAAACCCCCGGAGCCTACGAGCAGTACTTC
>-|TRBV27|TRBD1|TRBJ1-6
CASSLREGANSPLHF
TGTGCCAGCAGTTTACGAGAGGGGGCTAATTCACCCCTCCACTTT
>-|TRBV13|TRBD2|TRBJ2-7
CASSLSLAGAWSYEQYF
TGTGCCAGCAGCTTGTCACTAGCGGGAGCATGGTCCTACGAGCAGTACTTC
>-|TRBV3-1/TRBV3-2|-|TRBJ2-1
CASSIIGNEQFF
TGTGCCAGCAGCATCATCGGGAATGAGCAGTTCTTC
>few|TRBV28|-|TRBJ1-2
CASSPPQGNYGYTF
TGTGCCAGCAGTCCCCCGCAGGGCAACTATGGCTACACCTTC
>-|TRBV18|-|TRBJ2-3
CASSQRPVGQSTDTQYF
TGTGCCAGCTCACAGCGGCCAGTAGGGCAGAGCACAGATACGCAGTATTTT
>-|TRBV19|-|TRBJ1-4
CASSRDYSNEKLFF
TGTGCCAGTAGCAGGGATTACAGTAATGAAAAACTGTTTTTT
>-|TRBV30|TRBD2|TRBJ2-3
CAWTTSGGAGDTQYF
TGTGCCTGGACGACTAGCGGGGGGGCCGGGGATACGCAGTATTTT
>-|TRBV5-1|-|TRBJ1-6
CASSLAPTEYNSPLHF
TGCGCCAGCAGCTTGGCCCCGACAGAGTATAATTCACCCCTCCACTTT
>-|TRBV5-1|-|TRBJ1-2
CASSPEGAGGYTF
TGCGCCAGCAGCCCCGAAGGGGCCGGCGGCTACACCTTC
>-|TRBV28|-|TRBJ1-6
CASSRNSPLHF
TGTGCCAGCAGTCGGAATTCACCCCTCCACTTT
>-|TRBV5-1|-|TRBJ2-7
CASSDTYEQYF
TGCGCCAGCAGCGACACCTACGAGCAGTACTTC
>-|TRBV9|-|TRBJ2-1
CASSVALYNEQFF
TGTGCCAGCAGCGTAGCACTCTACAATGAGCAGTTCTTC
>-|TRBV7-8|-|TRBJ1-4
CASSLAEELFF
TGTGCCAGCAGCTTAGCGGAGGAACTGTTTTTT
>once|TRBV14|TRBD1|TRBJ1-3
CASSQEGGPGNTIYF
TGTGCCAGCAGCCAAGAAGGGGGCCCGGGAAACACCATATATTTT
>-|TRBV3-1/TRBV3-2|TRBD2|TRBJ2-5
CASSPKRTSGARETQYF
TGTGCCAGCAGCCCGAAGAGGACTAGCGGGGCACGGGAGACCCAGTACTTC
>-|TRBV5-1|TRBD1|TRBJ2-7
CASSTTGNPHF
TGCGCCAGCAGCACGACAGGGAATCCGCACTTC
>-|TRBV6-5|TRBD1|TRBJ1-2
CASRDQGDHGYTF
TGTGCCAGCAGGGATCAGGGGGATCATGGCTACACCTTC
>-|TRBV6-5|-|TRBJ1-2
CATRVVVPYGYTF
TGTGCCACCCGGGTTGTGGTTCCCTATGGCTACACCTTC
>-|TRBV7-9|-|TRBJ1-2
CASSHRWANGYTF
TGTGCCAGCAGCCATCGGTGGGCTAACGGCTACACCTTC
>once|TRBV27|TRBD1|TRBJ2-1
CASSLSSTGNEQFF
TGTGCCAGCAGTTTATCCTCGACAGGGAACGAGCAGTTCTTC